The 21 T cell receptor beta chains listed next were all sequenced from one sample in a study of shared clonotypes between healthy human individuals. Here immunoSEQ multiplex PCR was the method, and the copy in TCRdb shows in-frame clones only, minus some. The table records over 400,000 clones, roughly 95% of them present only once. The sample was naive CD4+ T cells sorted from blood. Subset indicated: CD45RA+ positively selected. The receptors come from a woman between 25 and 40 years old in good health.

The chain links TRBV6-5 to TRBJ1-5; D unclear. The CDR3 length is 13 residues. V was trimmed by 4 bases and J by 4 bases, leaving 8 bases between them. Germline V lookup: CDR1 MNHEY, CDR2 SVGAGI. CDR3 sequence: CASSSQHNQPQHF. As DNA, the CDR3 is TGTGCCAGCAGTTCACAGCATAATCAGCCCCAGCATTTT.

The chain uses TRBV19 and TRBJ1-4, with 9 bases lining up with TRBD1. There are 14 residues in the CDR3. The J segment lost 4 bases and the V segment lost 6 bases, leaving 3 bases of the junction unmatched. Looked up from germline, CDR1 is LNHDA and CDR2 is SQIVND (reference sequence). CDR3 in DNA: TGTGCCAGTAGCCGGGACAGGGATAATGAAAAACTGTTTTTT. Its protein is CASSRDRDNEKLFF.

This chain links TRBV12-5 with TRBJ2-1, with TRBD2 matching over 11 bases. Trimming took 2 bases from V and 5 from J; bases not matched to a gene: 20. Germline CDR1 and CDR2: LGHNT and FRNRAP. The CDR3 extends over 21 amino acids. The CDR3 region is CASGLYDPRTSGFKINNEQFF. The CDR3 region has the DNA TGTGCTAGTGGTTTGTACGATCCGAGGACTAGCGGGTTCAAAATTAACAATGAGCAGTTCTTC. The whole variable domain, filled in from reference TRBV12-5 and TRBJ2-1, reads DARVTQTPRHKVTEMGQEVTMRCQPILGHNTVFWYRQTMMQGLELLAYFRNRAPLDDSGMPKDRFSAEMPDATLATLKIQPSEPRDSAVYFCASGLYDPRTSGFKINNEQFFGPGTRLTVL.

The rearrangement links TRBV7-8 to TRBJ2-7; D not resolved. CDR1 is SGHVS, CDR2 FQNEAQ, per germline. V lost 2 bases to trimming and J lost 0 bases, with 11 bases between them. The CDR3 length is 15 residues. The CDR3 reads CASSLQGRSSYEQYF. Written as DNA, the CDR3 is TGTGCCAGCAGCTTACAAGGCCGGAGCTCCTACGAGCAGTACTTC.

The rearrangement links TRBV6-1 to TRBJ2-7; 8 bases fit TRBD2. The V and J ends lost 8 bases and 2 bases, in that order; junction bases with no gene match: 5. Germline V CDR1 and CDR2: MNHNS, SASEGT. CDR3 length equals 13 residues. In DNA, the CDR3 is TGTGCCAGCTCGCGGGAGGACACCTACGAGCAGTACTTC. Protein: CASSREDTYEQYF.

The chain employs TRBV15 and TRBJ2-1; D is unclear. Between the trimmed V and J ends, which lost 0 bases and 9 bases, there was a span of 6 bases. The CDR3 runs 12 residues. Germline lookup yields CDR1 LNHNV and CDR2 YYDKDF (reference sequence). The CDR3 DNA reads TGTGCCACCAGCAGAGATTATGGTGAGCAGTTCTTC. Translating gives CATSRDYGEQFF.

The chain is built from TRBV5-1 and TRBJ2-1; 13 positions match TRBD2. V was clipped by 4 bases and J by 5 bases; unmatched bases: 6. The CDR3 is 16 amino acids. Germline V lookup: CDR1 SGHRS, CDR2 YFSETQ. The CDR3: CASSRTSGSINNEQFF. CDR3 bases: TGCGCCAGCAGCCGGACTAGCGGGAGTATAAACAATGAGCAGTTCTTC.

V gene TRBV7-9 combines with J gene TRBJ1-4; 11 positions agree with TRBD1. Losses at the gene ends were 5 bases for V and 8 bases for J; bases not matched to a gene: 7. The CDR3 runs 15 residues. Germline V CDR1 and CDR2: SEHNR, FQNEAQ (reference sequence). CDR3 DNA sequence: TGTGCCAGCAGCCCATCCGGGACAGGGGGGGAAAAACTGTTTTTT. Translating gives CASSPSGTGGEKLFF.

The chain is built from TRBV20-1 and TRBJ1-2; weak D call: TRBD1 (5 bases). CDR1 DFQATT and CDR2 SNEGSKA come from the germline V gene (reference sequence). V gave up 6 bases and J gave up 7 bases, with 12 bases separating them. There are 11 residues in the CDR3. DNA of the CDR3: TGCAGTGCCAGGGACGGGAGTGGCTACACCTTC. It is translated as CSARDGSGYTF.

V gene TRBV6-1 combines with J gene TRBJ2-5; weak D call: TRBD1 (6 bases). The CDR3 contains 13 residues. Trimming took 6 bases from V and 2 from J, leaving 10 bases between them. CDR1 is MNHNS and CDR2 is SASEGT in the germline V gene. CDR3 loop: CASSRDTQETQYF. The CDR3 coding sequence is TGTGCCAGCAGCAGGGACACTCAAGAGACCCAGTACTTC.

CDR3 loop: CASSPTSGQETQYF. The CDR3 DNA sequence: TGCGCCAGCAGTCCCACTAGCGGCCAAGAGACCCAGTACTTC. This chain uses TRBV5-1 with TRBJ2-5; 8 bases line up with TRBD2. With 5 bases clipped from V and 1 base from J, the junction kept 4 bases outside the gene matches. There are 14 residues in the CDR3. Germline lookup yields CDR1 SGHRS and CDR2 YFSETQ.

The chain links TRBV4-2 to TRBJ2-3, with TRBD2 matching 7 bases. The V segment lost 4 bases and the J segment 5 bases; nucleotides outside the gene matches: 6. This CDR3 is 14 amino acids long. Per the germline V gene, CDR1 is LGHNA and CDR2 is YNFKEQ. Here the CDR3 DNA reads TGTGCCAGCAGCCGGTGGAGGGAGGGAGATACGCAGTATTTT. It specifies CASSRWREGDTQYF.

In nucleotides, the CDR3 is TGTGCCAATACCCCATTCCCCCCCCGACTAGCTGGAGGGGAAGAGACCCAGTACTTC. Translated: CANTPFPPRLAGGEETQYF. This sequence joins TRBV19 and TRBJ2-5; 7 nucleotides match TRBD2. V was clipped by 10 bases and J by 3 bases; unmatched bases: 26. The germline V gene encodes CDR1 LNHDA and CDR2 SQIVND (reference sequence). The CDR3 length is 19 residues. Full variable domain (rest looked up from reference TRBV19 and TRBJ2-5): DGGITQSPKYLFRKEGQNVTLSCEQNLNHDAMYWYRQDPGQGLRLIYYSQIVNDFQKGDIAEGYSVSREKKESFPLTVTSAQKNPTAFYLCANTPFPPRLAGGEETQYFGPGTRLLVL.

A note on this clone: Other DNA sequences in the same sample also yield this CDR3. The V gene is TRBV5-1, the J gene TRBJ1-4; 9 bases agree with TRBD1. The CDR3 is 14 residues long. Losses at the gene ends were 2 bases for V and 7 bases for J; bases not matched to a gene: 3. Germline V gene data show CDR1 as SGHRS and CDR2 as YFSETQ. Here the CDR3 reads CASSLGTGSEKLFF. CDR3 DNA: TGCGCCAGCAGCTTAGGGACAGGGAGTGAAAAACTGTTTTTT.

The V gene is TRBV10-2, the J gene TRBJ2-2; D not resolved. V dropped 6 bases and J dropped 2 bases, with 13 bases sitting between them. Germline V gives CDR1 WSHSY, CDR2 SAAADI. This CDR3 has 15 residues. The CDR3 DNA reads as TGCGCCAGCAGGGAAGGTCCAGGAAACACCGGGGAGCTGTTTTTT. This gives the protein CASREGPGNTGELFF.

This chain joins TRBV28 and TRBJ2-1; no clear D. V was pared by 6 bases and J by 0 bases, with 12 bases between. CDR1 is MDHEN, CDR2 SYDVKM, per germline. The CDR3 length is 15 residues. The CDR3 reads CASSPRQSSYNEQFF. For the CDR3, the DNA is TGTGCCAGCAGCCCAAGACAAAGCTCCTACAATGAGCAGTTCTTC.

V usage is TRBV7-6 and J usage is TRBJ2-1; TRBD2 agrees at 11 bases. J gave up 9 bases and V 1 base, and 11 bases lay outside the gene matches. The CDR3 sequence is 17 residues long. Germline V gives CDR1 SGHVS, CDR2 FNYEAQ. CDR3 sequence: CASSLGSLAGGLFEQFF. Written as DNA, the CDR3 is TGTGCCAGCAGCTTAGGGTCCCTAGCGGGAGGTCTGTTTGAGCAGTTCTTC.

The CDR3 DNA is TGTGCCAGCAGTCAAACGAGCGGGAGTAGCTACGAGCAGTACTTC. Its translation: CASSQTSGSSYEQYF. The chain employs TRBV28 and TRBJ2-7, with 8 bases lining up with TRBD2. The CDR3 totals 15 residues. V was pared by 5 bases and J by 3 bases, with 9 bases of the junction left unmatched. CDR1 is MDHEN and CDR2 is SYDVKM in the germline V gene.

In nucleotides, the CDR3 is TGTGCCAGTAATCTTCGACAGGGAGTATCTGGAAACACCATATATTTT. It yields the protein CASNLRQGVSGNTIYF. The rearrangement links TRBV19 to TRBJ1-3, with 7 bases that match TRBD1. The J segment lost 1 base and the V segment lost 7 bases, leaving 10 bases of the junction unmatched. The germline V gene encodes CDR1 LNHDA and CDR2 SQIVND (reference sequence). The CDR3 length is 16 residues.

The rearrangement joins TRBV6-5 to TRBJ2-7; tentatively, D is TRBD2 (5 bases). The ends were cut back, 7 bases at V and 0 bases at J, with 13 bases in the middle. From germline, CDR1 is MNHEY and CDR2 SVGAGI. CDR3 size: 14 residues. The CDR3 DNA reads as TGTGCCAGCATGAAGGACTGGGTCTCCTACGAGCAGTACTTC. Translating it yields CASMKDWVSYEQYF.

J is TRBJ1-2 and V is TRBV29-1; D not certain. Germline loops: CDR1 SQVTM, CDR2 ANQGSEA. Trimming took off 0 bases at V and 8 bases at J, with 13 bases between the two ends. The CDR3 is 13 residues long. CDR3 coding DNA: TGCAGCGTTGAAGATCACGGACTCTGGGGCTACACCTTC. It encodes CSVEDHGLWGYTF. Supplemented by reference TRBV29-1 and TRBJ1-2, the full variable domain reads SAVISQKPSRDICQRGTSLTIQCQVDSQVTMMFWYRQQPGQSLTLIATANQGSEATYESGFVIDKFPISRPNLTFSTLTVSNMSPEDSSIYLCSVEDHGLWGYTFGSGTRLTVV.